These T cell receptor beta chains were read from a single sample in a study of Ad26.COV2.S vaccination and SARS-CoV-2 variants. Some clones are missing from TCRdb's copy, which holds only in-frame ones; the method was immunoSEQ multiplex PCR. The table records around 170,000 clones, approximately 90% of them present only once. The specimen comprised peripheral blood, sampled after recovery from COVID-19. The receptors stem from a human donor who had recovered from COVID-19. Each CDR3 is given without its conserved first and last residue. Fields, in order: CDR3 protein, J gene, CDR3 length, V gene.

cdr3_aa: ASSEQGNNSPLH
j_call: TRBJ1-6
cdr3_length: 12
v_call: TRBV9

cdr3_aa: ASSLSIRVGSYNEQF
j_call: TRBJ2-1
cdr3_length: 15
v_call: TRBV7-8

cdr3_aa: ASRRTSSYEQY
j_call: TRBJ2-7
cdr3_length: 11
v_call: TRBV7-9

cdr3_aa: AWGALDEQF
j_call: TRBJ2-1
cdr3_length: 9
v_call: TRBV30

cdr3_aa: ASSPRRTNTEAF
j_call: TRBJ1-1
cdr3_length: 12
v_call: TRBV18

cdr3_aa: ASSPGQGVDEQY
j_call: TRBJ2-7
cdr3_length: 12
v_call: TRBV13

cdr3_aa: ASSSGPGATQY
j_call: TRBJ2-3
cdr3_length: 11
v_call: TRBV5-1

cdr3_aa: ASSFTGVGNEQF
j_call: TRBJ2-1
cdr3_length: 12
v_call: TRBV7-2

cdr3_aa: ASSISDRPYEQY
j_call: TRBJ2-7
cdr3_length: 12
v_call: TRBV19

cdr3_aa: AGLGTANTGELF
j_call: TRBJ2-2
cdr3_length: 12
v_call: TRBV6-5

cdr3_aa: ASRTDSYYGYT
j_call: TRBJ1-2
cdr3_length: 11
v_call: TRBV2

cdr3_aa: ASSVVGQPNTGELF
j_call: TRBJ2-2
cdr3_length: 14
v_call: TRBV9

cdr3_aa: ASSFRLAGGNEQF
j_call: TRBJ2-1
cdr3_length: 13
v_call: TRBV9

cdr3_aa: ASSDSLPYEQY
j_call: TRBJ2-7
cdr3_length: 11
v_call: TRBV6-1

cdr3_aa: ASSWGRETEAF
j_call: TRBJ1-1
cdr3_length: 11
v_call: TRBV7-9

cdr3_aa: ASSLPLDRDNNEQF
j_call: TRBJ2-1
cdr3_length: 14
v_call: TRBV7-9

cdr3_aa: ASKEGGPTEAF
j_call: TRBJ1-1
cdr3_length: 11
v_call: TRBV2

cdr3_aa: ASSLSGLAGAPGEQY
j_call: TRBJ2-7
cdr3_length: 15
v_call: TRBV6-6

cdr3_aa: ASSNYRVGAF
j_call: TRBJ1-1
cdr3_length: 10
v_call: TRBV11-2

cdr3_aa: SVGRDSGNTIY
j_call: TRBJ1-3
cdr3_length: 11
v_call: TRBV29-1

cdr3_aa: ASSLDRASGNTIY
j_call: TRBJ1-3
cdr3_length: 13
v_call: TRBV5-8

cdr3_aa: ASSQGGAF
j_call: TRBJ1-1
cdr3_length: 8
v_call: TRBV7-8

cdr3_aa: ASSRQGEGNQPQH
j_call: TRBJ1-5
cdr3_length: 13
v_call: TRBV4-2

cdr3_aa: ASSIQDPWGNQPQH
j_call: TRBJ1-5
cdr3_length: 14
v_call: TRBV19

cdr3_aa: ASSSDFVNTIY
j_call: TRBJ1-3
cdr3_length: 11
v_call: TRBV6-5

cdr3_aa: ASSEGYGYT
j_call: TRBJ1-2
cdr3_length: 9
v_call: TRBV6-4

cdr3_aa: ASTPSLDTQY
j_call: TRBJ2-3
cdr3_length: 10
v_call: TRBV2

cdr3_aa: ALSRGLGHEQF
j_call: TRBJ2-1
cdr3_length: 11
v_call: TRBV19

cdr3_aa: ASSFLSIQGTGELF
j_call: TRBJ2-2
cdr3_length: 14
v_call: TRBV7-6

cdr3_aa: ASSGSHNEQF
j_call: TRBJ2-1
cdr3_length: 10
v_call: TRBV9

cdr3_aa: ASSAGWGTGELF
j_call: TRBJ2-2
cdr3_length: 12
v_call: TRBV7-9

cdr3_aa: ASSQDLTDYEQY
j_call: TRBJ2-7
cdr3_length: 12
v_call: TRBV4-1

cdr3_aa: ASSGGLNIQY
j_call: TRBJ2-4
cdr3_length: 10
v_call: TRBV19

cdr3_aa: ASSYSPTGLTGELF
j_call: TRBJ2-2
cdr3_length: 14
v_call: TRBV6-5

cdr3_aa: ASSPGLAGAHEQY
j_call: TRBJ2-7
cdr3_length: 13
v_call: TRBV7-9

cdr3_aa: ASSPLASTDTQY
j_call: TRBJ2-3
cdr3_length: 12
v_call: TRBV19

cdr3_aa: SVDRTSDQPYEQY
j_call: TRBJ2-7
cdr3_length: 13
v_call: TRBV29-1

cdr3_aa: ASSLAGQGRETQY
j_call: TRBJ2-5
cdr3_length: 13
v_call: TRBV28

cdr3_aa: ASSPPRQPQH
j_call: TRBJ1-5
cdr3_length: 10
v_call: TRBV12-3/TRBV12-4

cdr3_aa: ASEGQDQETQY
j_call: TRBJ2-5
cdr3_length: 11
v_call: TRBV2

cdr3_aa: ASSRTGAVSQAF
j_call: TRBJ1-1
cdr3_length: 12
v_call: TRBV27

cdr3_aa: ASSQGRQGRRGSPLH
j_call: TRBJ1-6
cdr3_length: 15
v_call: TRBV4-1

cdr3_aa: ASSYGTREKLF
j_call: TRBJ1-4
cdr3_length: 11
v_call: TRBV19

cdr3_aa: ASSEVGFGNTIY
j_call: TRBJ1-3
cdr3_length: 12
v_call: TRBV25-1

cdr3_aa: ASSQGRANQPQH
j_call: TRBJ1-5
cdr3_length: 12
v_call: TRBV4-2

cdr3_aa: ASSLRDREAF
j_call: TRBJ1-1
cdr3_length: 10
v_call: TRBV3-1/TRBV3-2

cdr3_aa: ASSNQARVGNSPLH
j_call: TRBJ1-6
cdr3_length: 14
v_call: TRBV2

cdr3_aa: ASSAEGGPRNEQF
j_call: TRBJ2-1
cdr3_length: 13
v_call: TRBV7-9

cdr3_aa: ASNPGEMADEQY
j_call: TRBJ2-7
cdr3_length: 12
v_call: TRBV19

cdr3_aa: ASSSGHPNYGYT
j_call: TRBJ1-2
cdr3_length: 12
v_call: TRBV28

cdr3_aa: ASSFGVEETQY
j_call: TRBJ2-5
cdr3_length: 11
v_call: TRBV27

cdr3_aa: ASSYKVRLPNQPQH
j_call: TRBJ1-5
cdr3_length: 14
v_call: TRBV6-5

cdr3_aa: ASSLASAGGLYEQY
j_call: TRBJ2-7
cdr3_length: 14
v_call: TRBV7-2

cdr3_aa: ASSLYQRGGYT
j_call: TRBJ1-2
cdr3_length: 11
v_call: TRBV7-3

cdr3_aa: ASGQRGGNTEAF
j_call: TRBJ1-1
cdr3_length: 12
v_call: TRBV2

cdr3_aa: ASSPYRGANTGELF
j_call: TRBJ2-2
cdr3_length: 14
v_call: TRBV27

cdr3_aa: ASSPTASNQPQH
j_call: TRBJ1-5
cdr3_length: 12
v_call: TRBV19

cdr3_aa: ASSPTPELREQF
j_call: TRBJ2-1
cdr3_length: 12
v_call: TRBV3-1/TRBV3-2

cdr3_aa: ASSLASRLESFNEQF
j_call: TRBJ2-1
cdr3_length: 15
v_call: TRBV5-1